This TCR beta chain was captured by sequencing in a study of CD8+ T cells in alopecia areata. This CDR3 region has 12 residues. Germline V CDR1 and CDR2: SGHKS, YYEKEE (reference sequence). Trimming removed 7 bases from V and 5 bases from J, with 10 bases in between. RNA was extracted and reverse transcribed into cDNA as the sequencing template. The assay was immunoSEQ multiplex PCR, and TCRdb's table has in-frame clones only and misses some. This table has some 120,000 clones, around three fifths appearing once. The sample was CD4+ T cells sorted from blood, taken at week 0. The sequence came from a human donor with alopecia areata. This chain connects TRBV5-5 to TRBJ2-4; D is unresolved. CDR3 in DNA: TGTGCCAGCTCTAGAATCCAAAACATTCAGTACTTC. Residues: CASSRIQNIQYF.